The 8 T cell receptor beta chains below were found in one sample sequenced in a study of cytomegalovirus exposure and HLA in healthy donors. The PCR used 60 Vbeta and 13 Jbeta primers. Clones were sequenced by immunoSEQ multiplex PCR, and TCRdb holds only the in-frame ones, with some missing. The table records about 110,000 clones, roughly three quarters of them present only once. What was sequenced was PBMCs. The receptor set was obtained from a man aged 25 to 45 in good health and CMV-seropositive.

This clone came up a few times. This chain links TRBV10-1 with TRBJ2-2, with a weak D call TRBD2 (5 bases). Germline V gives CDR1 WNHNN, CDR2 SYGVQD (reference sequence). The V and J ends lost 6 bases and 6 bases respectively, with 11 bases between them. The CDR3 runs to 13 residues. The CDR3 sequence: CASSASIAGELFF. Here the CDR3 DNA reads TGCGCCAGCAGCGCTAGCATCGCCGGGGAGCTGTTTTTT.

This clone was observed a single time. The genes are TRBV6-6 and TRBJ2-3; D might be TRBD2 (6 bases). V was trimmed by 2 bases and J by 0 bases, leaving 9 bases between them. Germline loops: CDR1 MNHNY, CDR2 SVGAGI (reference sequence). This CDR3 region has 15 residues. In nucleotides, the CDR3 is TGTGCCAGCAGTTACCCCAGCGGGAGCACAGATACGCAGTATTTT. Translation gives CASSYPSGSTDTQYF.

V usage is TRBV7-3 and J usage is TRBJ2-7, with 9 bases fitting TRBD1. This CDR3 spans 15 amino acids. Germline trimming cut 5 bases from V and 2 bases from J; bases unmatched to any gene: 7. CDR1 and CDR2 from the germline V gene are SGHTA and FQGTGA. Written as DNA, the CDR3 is TGTGCCAGCAGCCTACAGGGGGCCTCCCCCTACGAGCAGTACTTC. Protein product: CASSLQGASPYEQYF.

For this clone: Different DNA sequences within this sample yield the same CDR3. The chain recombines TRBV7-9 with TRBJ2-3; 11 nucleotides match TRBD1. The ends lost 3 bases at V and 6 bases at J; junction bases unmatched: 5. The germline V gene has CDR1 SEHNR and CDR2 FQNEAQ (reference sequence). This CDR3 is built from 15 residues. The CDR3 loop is CASSFGTGGADTQYF. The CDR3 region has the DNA TGTGCCAGCAGCTTCGGGACAGGGGGGGCGGATACGCAGTATTTT.

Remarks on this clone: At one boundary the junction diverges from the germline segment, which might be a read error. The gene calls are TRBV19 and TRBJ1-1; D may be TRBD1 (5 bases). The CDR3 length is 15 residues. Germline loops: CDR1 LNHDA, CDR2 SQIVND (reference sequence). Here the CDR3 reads CASSPWTGGNAEAFF. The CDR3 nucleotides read TGTGCCAGTAGTCCATGGACCGGGGGGAACGCTGAAGCTTTCTTT.

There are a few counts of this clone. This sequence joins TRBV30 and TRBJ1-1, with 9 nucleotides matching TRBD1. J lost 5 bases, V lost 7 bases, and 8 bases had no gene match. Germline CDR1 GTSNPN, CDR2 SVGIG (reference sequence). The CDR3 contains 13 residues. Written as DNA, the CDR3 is TGTGCCTTTGCTCGGGGGACAGGGACTGAAGCTTTCTTT. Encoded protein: CAFARGTGTEAFF.

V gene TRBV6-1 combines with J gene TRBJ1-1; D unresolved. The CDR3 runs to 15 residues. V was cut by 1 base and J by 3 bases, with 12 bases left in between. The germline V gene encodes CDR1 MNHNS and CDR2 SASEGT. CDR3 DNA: TGTGCCAGCAGTGAAGTTATGAGTTTTGACACTGAAGCTTTCTTT. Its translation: CASSEVMSFDTEAFF.

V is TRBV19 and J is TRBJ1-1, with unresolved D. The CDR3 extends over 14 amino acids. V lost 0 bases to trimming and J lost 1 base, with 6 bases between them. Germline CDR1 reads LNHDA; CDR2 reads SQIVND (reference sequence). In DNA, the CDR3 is TGTGCCAGTAGTATAGATCTCAGGAACACTGAAGCTTTCTTT. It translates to CASSIDLRNTEAFF.